This TCR beta chain is from a study of CD8+CD57+ T cells in acquired aplastic anemia. At the level of the study: Mean DNA quantity obtained from sorted CD4+ and CD8+ cells was about 3 ug. An average of approximately 11 million reads for CD4+ cells was obtained from healthy donors.

The template used for profiling TCR beta VDJ and CDR3 was genomic DNA. From the reads, TCRdb called clonotypes with MiXCR, one entry per CDR3 protein. The repertoire consists of 90,000 to 130,000 distinct CDR3 sequences, with 40% to 60% occurring once and the leading ten covering roughly 30%. Study results and limitations: Between patients and controls, CD8+ Simpson's diversity did not vary significantly. Patients and controls shared nearly 30 CD8+ CDR3 sequences, which appeared highly expressed in patients and within their immunodominant clones.

V lost 3 bases to trimming and J lost 7 bases, with 19 bases between them. There are 16 residues in the CDR3. Germline loops: CDR1 SEHNR, CDR2 FQNEAQ (reference sequence). In this sample, this clonotype turned up many times. Its cognate antigen is unknown. The sequencing input was sorted CD4+, CD8+, or CD8+CD57+ T cells (not recorded which) from PBMCs. This clonotype was sampled from a human donor in good health, serving as a control. V gene TRBV7-9 combines with J gene TRBJ1-5, with TRBD1 as a possible D gene (6 bases). The CDR3 coding sequence is TGTGCCAGCAGCTTCGTGACAGGATCCCGACCACAGCCCCAGCATTTT. Translation gives CASSFVTGSRPQPQHF. The whole variable domain, filled in from reference TRBV7-9 and TRBJ1-5, reads DTGVSQNPRHKITKRGQNVTFRCDPISEHNRLYWYRQTLGQGPEFLTYFQNEAQLEKSRLLSDRFSAERPKGSFSTLEIQRTEQGDSAMYLCASSFVTGSRPQPQHFGDGTRLSIL.